This entry lists 25 T cell receptor beta chains sequenced from one sample in a study of blood T cell repertoires in COVID-19 (dated by TCRdb to the early 2020s). Libraries were made using the immunoSEQ multiplex PCR assay. Entries here come from immuneACCESS through TCRdb and include only in-frame sequences with V and J called. Some clones fail to appear in such tables; in the studies checked, an unresolved V gene covers under half of the shortfall, and the cause of the remainder is unknown. Recorded for this sample are around 150,000 clones; over 85% of them occurred a single time. The ten largest clones add up to 4.5% to 5.5% of the sample. Source material: peripheral blood. These receptors were obtained from a woman in her forties or fifties with acute or convalescent COVID-19.

The chain recombines TRBV4-3 with TRBJ1-6; D unclear. CDR1 and CDR2 from the germline V gene are LGHNA and YSLEER. The V gene lost 0 bases and the J gene lost 4 bases, with 4 bases spanning the gap. This CDR3 is built from 14 residues. The CDR3 DNA follows: TGCGCCAGCAGCCAAGACCATTATAATTCACCCCTCCACTTT. Its protein is CASSQDHYNSPLHF.

The gene calls are TRBV10-3 and TRBJ2-2; TRBD1 is a possible D gene (6 bases). V lost 3 bases to trimming and J lost 3 bases, with 8 bases between them. The V gene's germline CDR1 is ENHRY and CDR2 SYGVKD. The CDR3 is 14 residues long. For the CDR3, the DNA is TGTGCCATCAGTGACAGGGGATACACCGGGGAGCTGTTTTTT. This sequence encodes CAISDRGYTGELFF.

V usage is TRBV5-1 and J usage is TRBJ1-2; TRBD1 matches at 8 bases. The CDR3 has 14 residues. Germline V gives CDR1 SGHRS, CDR2 YFSETQ. The V and J ends lost 2 bases and 8 bases, in that order; junction bases with no gene match: 8. Here the CDR3 reads CASSFRGPSGGYTF. CDR3 coding DNA: TGCGCCAGCAGCTTCAGGGGGCCCTCTGGGGGCTACACCTTC.

The chain carries TRBV7-6 and TRBJ2-7; 8 nucleotides align to TRBD1. Germline V gives CDR1 SGHVS, CDR2 FNYEAQ. This CDR3 is built from 19 residues. The ends lost 5 bases at V and 7 bases at J; junction bases unmatched: 25. This CDR3 reads CASSPSPGQGKYTRIEQYF. CDR3 sequence (DNA): TGTGCCAGCAGCCCCTCCCCAGGACAGGGTAAATACACGAGGATAGAGCAGTACTTC.

The gene calls are TRBV28 and TRBJ2-7; 9 positions match TRBD2. V shed 8 bases and J 1 base; nucleotides not matched to a gene: 6. CDR3 length: 14 amino acids. CDR1 is MDHEN and CDR2 is SYDVKM in the germline V gene. The DNA of the CDR3 is TGTGCCAGCCATCCAAGCGGGGGGTCCTACGAGCAGTACTTC. Translating it yields CASHPSGGSYEQYF.

This rearrangement joins TRBV28 to TRBJ2-7, with 10 positions matching TRBD1. Germline-derived CDR1 and CDR2 are MDHEN and SYDVKM. V lost 5 bases to trimming and J lost 7 bases; unmatched junction nucleotides: 8. CDR3 length equals 14 residues. The CDR3 region is CASSNPGTGEEQYF. The CDR3, as DNA: TGTGCCAGCAGTAATCCCGGGACAGGGGAAGAGCAGTACTTC.

The chain carries TRBV5-6 and TRBJ1-2; 9 positions match TRBD1. The CDR3 is 14 residues long. V trimming: 1 base; J trimming: 8 bases; junction bases outside the gene matches: 6. Germline V gene sequence: CDR1 SGHDT, CDR2 YYEEEE. Here the CDR3 reads CASSLSGQGRGYTF. As DNA, the CDR3 is TGTGCCAGCAGCTTGAGTGGACAGGGGAGGGGCTACACCTTC.

With respect to this clone: Other DNA sequences in the sample encode the same CDR3. This chain links TRBV3-1 (or the pseudogene TRBV3-2) with TRBJ1-2; D may be TRBD1 (5 bases). Trimming removed 1 base at V and 5 bases at J, with 14 bases between. CDR1 is LGHDT, CDR2 YNNKEL, per germline (reference sequence). The CDR3 totals 15 residues. CDR3 region: CASSQGTGTLYGYTF. The CDR3 DNA sequence: TGTGCCAGCAGCCAAGGAACCGGGACTCTTTATGGCTACACCTTC.

The sample holds one count of this clone. V gene TRBV5-6 combines with J gene TRBJ1-5, with D hard to call. The CDR3 has 13 amino acids. Germline V gene data show CDR1 as SGHDT and CDR2 as YYEEEE. The V gene lost 4 bases and the J gene lost 7 bases, with 12 bases spanning the gap. The CDR3 bases are TGTGCCAGCAGCCCATCCGCGGGGCAGCCCCAGCATTTT. Its protein is CASSPSAGQPQHF.

The genes are TRBV19 and TRBJ1-5; 11 nucleotides agree with TRBD1. There are 16 residues in the CDR3. The germline CDR1 and CDR2 sequences are LNHDA and SQIVND (reference sequence). V dropped 5 bases and J dropped 4; count of bases not matched to a gene: 7. CDR3 DNA sequence: TGTGCCAGTAGTTCGAGGACAGGGGGCAGGAATCAGCCCCAGCATTTT. Translating gives CASSSRTGGRNQPQHF.

This sequence joins TRBV11-2 and TRBJ1-4; 7 bases fit TRBD1. This CDR3 contains 14 residues. V shed 7 bases and J 4 bases; nucleotides not matched to a gene: 6. Per germline, CDR1 SGHAT and CDR2 FQNNGV. This chain's CDR3 is CASNSRGVNEKLFF. The CDR3 nucleotides read TGTGCCAGCAACAGCAGGGGGGTTAATGAAAAACTGTTTTTT.

The genes are TRBV29-1 and TRBJ1-2, with D maybe TRBD1 (6 bases). V shed 2 bases and J shed 0 bases, with 10 bases lying between them. Per the germline V gene, CDR1 is SQVTM and CDR2 is ANQGSEA. CDR3 length equals 14 residues. In DNA form, the CDR3 reads TGCAGCGTTGAATCCGGACAGCCTAACTATGGCTACACCTTC. Amino acid sequence: CSVESGQPNYGYTF.

The chain recombines TRBV19 with TRBJ2-3; 8 bases align to TRBD2. Germline trimming cut 3 bases from V and 3 bases from J; bases unmatched to any gene: 2. In germline, CDR1 is LNHDA, CDR2 SQIVND (reference sequence). The CDR3 extends over 14 amino acids. In nucleotides, the CDR3 is TGTGCCAGTAGTATTAGCGGGAAGACAGATACGCAGTATTTT. Its translation is CASSISGKTDTQYF.

In regard to this clone: A read error may account for a junction end that differs from germline. This sequence joins TRBV30 and TRBJ2-3, with a possible D match to TRBD1 (5 bases). The CDR3 totals 13 residues. Per the germline V gene, CDR1 is GTSNPN and CDR2 is SVGIG (reference sequence). The CDR3 loop reads CAISTENTDTQFF. CDR3 sequence (DNA): TGTGCCATCTCGACAGAAAACACAGATACGCAGTTTTTT.

This rearrangement joins TRBV19 to TRBJ1-2; tentatively, D is TRBD1 (5 bases). There are 18 residues in the CDR3. Germline values: CDR1 LNHDA, CDR2 SQIVND (reference sequence). V gave up 1 base and J gave up 2 bases, with 20 bases separating them. The CDR3 spells CASSIALYRLSSNYGYTF. DNA of the CDR3: TGTGCCAGTAGTATAGCCTTGTACAGGTTAAGCTCGAACTATGGCTACACCTTC.

This clone was counted once. This chain joins TRBV30 and TRBJ1-4; D perhaps matches TRBD1 (6 bases). V dropped 8 bases and J dropped 5 bases, with 18 bases sitting between them. The CDR3 runs to 14 residues. CDR1 is GTSNPN and CDR2 is SVGIG in the germline V gene (reference sequence). The CDR3 loop reads CAATGFEGNEKLFF. The CDR3 DNA follows: TGTGCCGCCACAGGGTTCGAAGGGAATGAAAAACTGTTTTTT.

The chain has TRBV21-1 and TRBJ2-2; TRBD1, the table's D call, lacks a check against the DNA. TRBV21-1 corresponds to a pseudogene. This CDR3 contains 14 residues. CDR3 bases: TGTGCCAGCAGCAACTTACAGGGGACCGGGGAGCTGTTTTTT. It specifies CASSNLQGTGELFF.

The rearrangement joins TRBV7-3 to TRBJ2-1; a weak D match, TRBD2 (5 bases). Germline-derived CDR1 and CDR2 are SGHTA and FQGTGA. The CDR3 sequence is 13 residues long. Trimming took off 5 bases at V and 6 bases at J, with 11 bases between the two ends. CDR3 residues: CASSAKAGNEQFF. The DNA of the CDR3 is TGTGCCAGCAGCGCCAAGGCGGGCAATGAGCAGTTCTTC.

V and J are TRBV5-1 and TRBJ1-1; no reliable D call. The germline V and J ends were trimmed by 5 bases and 0 bases, with 11 bases remaining between them. Germline V CDR1 and CDR2: SGHRS, YFSETQ. The CDR3 extends over 14 amino acids. CDR3 residues: CASSSGEMNTEAFF. The DNA for the CDR3 is TGCGCCAGCAGTTCAGGCGAAATGAACACTGAAGCTTTCTTT. Using reference TRBV5-1 and TRBJ1-1 for the parts outside the CDR3, the full variable domain is KAGVTQTPRYLIKTRGQQVTLSCSPISGHRSVSWYQQTPGQGLQFLFEYFSETQRNKGNFPGRFSGRQFSNSRSEMNVSTLELGDSALYLCASSSGEMNTEAFFGQGTRLTVV.

CDR3 region: CASSQNSGGYEQYF. The DNA for the CDR3 is TGCGCCAGCAGCCAAAATTCGGGGGGGTACGAGCAGTACTTC. The chain recombines TRBV4-1 with TRBJ2-7, with 8 bases matching TRBD2. Germline V lookup: CDR1 MGHRA, CDR2 YSYEKL. The CDR3 length is 14 residues. The J segment lost 4 bases and the V segment lost 2 bases, leaving 4 bases of the junction unmatched.

V gene TRBV7-2 combines with J gene TRBJ2-3, with 11 bases fitting TRBD2. The junction had 3 bases not matched to a gene; V was cut back by 1 base and J by 3 bases. The germline CDR1 and CDR2 sequences are SGHTA and FQGNSA. This CDR3 region has 16 residues. CDR3 protein: CASSLDLAGGTDTQYF. Written as DNA, the CDR3 is TGTGCCAGCAGCTTAGATCTAGCGGGGGGTACAGATACGCAGTATTTT.

The rearrangement joins TRBV30 to TRBJ2-2; perhaps TRBD2 as D (6 bases). Germline V CDR1 and CDR2: GTSNPN, SVGIG (reference sequence). This CDR3 has 15 amino acids. With 3 bases removed from V and 2 bases from J, the gap between germline ends came to 13 bases. CDR3 sequence: CAWSEGLPNTGELFF. In nucleotides, the CDR3 is TGTGCCTGGAGCGAGGGACTCCCTAACACCGGGGAGCTGTTTTTT.

The rearrangement uses TRBV6-2 or TRBV6-3 and TRBJ2-7; a weak D match, TRBD1 (5 bases). The V and J ends lost 0 bases and 7 bases respectively, with 13 bases between them. Per the germline V gene, CDR1 is MNHEY and CDR2 is SVGEGT. The CDR3 is 14 residues long. CDR3 nucleotide sequence: TGTGCCAGCAGTTACTCGGACACGAAGGGGGAGCAGTACTTC. Protein: CASSYSDTKGEQYF.

This chain connects TRBV25-1 to TRBJ1-1, with 7 bases lining up with TRBD1. The CDR3 consists of 14 residues. Per germline, CDR1 MGHDK and CDR2 SYGVNS. Trimming removed 4 bases from V and 3 bases from J; junction bases left unmatched: 5. As DNA, the CDR3 is TGTGCCAGCAGTGGGGTTGACAGGGACACTGAAGCTTTCTTT. It encodes CASSGVDRDTEAFF. The whole variable domain, remainder taken from reference TRBV25-1 and TRBJ1-1, is EADIYQTPRYLVIGTGKKITLECSQTMGHDKMYWYQQDPGMELHLIHYSYGVNSTEKGDLSSESTVSRIRTEHFPLTLESARPSHTSQYLCASSGVDRDTEAFFGQGTRLTVV.

In nucleotides, the CDR3 is TGTGCCAGCAGCTTCCTCCCCTATTCCCTTAACTATGGCTACACCTTC. Amino acid sequence: CASSFLPYSLNYGYTF. The V and J genes are TRBV28 and TRBJ1-2; D is unresolved. CDR1 and CDR2 (germline): MDHEN, SYDVKM. The CDR3 loop spans 16 amino acids. The V end was cut by 6 bases, the J end by 1 base, with 18 bases between.